These T cell receptor beta chains were read from a single sample in a study of blood T cell repertoires in COVID-19. Profiling relied on immunoSEQ multiplex PCR, and the TCRdb table lists in-frame clones only, not all of them. The sample has some 99,000 clones, approximately 80% seen once. The material sequenced was peripheral blood. The receptors stem from a woman aged 50 to 60 with acute or convalescent COVID-19. CDR3s include the opening cysteine and the closing phenylalanine or tryptophan. A D gene is named only where the DNA matches it firmly. A clone size is listed for some rows: how often the clone was seen (once, few, many), or a class if it is expanded.

j_call v_call clone_size d_call cdr3_aa cdr3_nt
TRBJ1-5 TRBV4-2 . . CASSQRGSNQPQHF TGTGCCAGCAGCCAACGGGGAAGCAATCAGCCCCAGCATTTT
TRBJ1-6 TRBV18 few . CASSPSSSYSPLHF TGTGCCAGCTCACCAAGTAGCAGTTATTCACCCCTCCACTTT
TRBJ1-2 TRBV12-3/TRBV12-4 . . CASSLLQGYGYTF TGTGCCAGCAGTTTACTGCAGGGCTATGGCTACACCTTC
TRBJ2-1 TRBV2 . TRBD1 CASSGGTGGYNEQFF TGTGCCAGCAGTGGGGGGACAGGGGGCTACAATGAGCAGTTCTTC
TRBJ2-6 TRBV5-1 . . CASTPGAALSSGANVLTF TGCGCCAGCACCCCAGGGGCAGCCCTAAGCTCTGGGGCCAACGTCCTGACTTTC
TRBJ1-3 TRBV11-3 . TRBD1 CASSPGGQGAGNTIYF TGTGCCAGCAGCCCAGGCGGACAGGGGGCTGGAAACACCATATATTTT
TRBJ1-3 TRBV9 . TRBD1 CASSVSGTGAGNTIYF TGTGCCAGCAGCGTATCCGGGACAGGGGCTGGAAACACCATATATTTT
TRBJ1-2 TRBV7-3 few TRBD1 CASSLRQGELDGYTF TGTGCCAGCAGCTTAAGACAGGGGGAATTGGATGGCTACACCTTC
TRBJ1-1 TRBV5-5 . TRBD1 CASSLRGTGALTEAFF TGTGCCAGCAGCTTGCGGGGGACAGGGGCTCTTACTGAAGCTTTCTTT
TRBJ2-3 TRBV19 once TRBD2 CATRTSGRDTQYF TGTGCCACCCGGACTAGCGGGAGGGATACGCAGTATTTT
TRBJ1-2 TRBV28 . . CASSLFQGENYGYTF TGTGCCAGCAGTTTATTCCAGGGTGAAAACTATGGCTACACCTTC
TRBJ2-1 TRBV9 . TRBD1 CASSVGQLLDNEQFF TGTGCCAGCAGCGTGGGACAGCTCTTAGACAATGAGCAGTTCTTC
TRBJ1-3 TRBV12-3/TRBV12-4 . . CASSLSSTIYF TGTGCCAGCAGTTTATCTAGCACCATATATTTT
TRBJ2-5 TRBV5-1 once TRBD1 CASSPGQVVETQYF TGCGCCAGCAGCCCGGGACAGGTTGTAGAGACCCAGTACTTC
TRBJ1-5 TRBV3-1/TRBV3-2 . . CASSQDHVRGFNQPQHF TGTGCCAGCAGCCAAGACCACGTCCGGGGATTCAATCAGCCCCAGCATTTT
TRBJ2-6 TRBV28 . . CASSWGLYSGANVLTF TGTGCCAGCTCCTGGGGCCTTTACTCTGGGGCCAACGTCCTGACTTTC
TRBJ1-5 TRBV19 . . CASSIIPSGNQPQHF TGTGCCAGTAGTATAATTCCATCAGGCAATCAGCCCCAGCATTTT
TRBJ1-5 TRBV9 . . CASSVREPEGVKNQPQHF TGTGCCAGCAGCGTCCGGGAACCAGAGGGGGTAAAAAATCAGCCCCAGCATTTT
TRBJ2-2 TRBV7-9 . . CASRIGPGSNTGELFF TGTGCCAGCAGGATAGGTCCGGGATCGAACACCGGGGAGCTGTTTTTT
TRBJ2-2 TRBV5-4 . . CASSPQGGNTGELFF TGTGCCAGCAGCCCTCAGGGGGGTAACACCGGGGAGCTGTTTTTT
TRBJ1-6 TRBV18 once . CASSPGLNNSPLHF TGTGCCAGCTCACCGGGACTGAATAATTCACCCCTCCACTTT
TRBJ1-5 TRBV27 . TRBD1 CASSMDRVSNQPQHF TGTGCCAGCAGTATGGACAGGGTTAGCAATCAGCCCCAGCATTTT
TRBJ1-1 TRBV11-1 . . CASSLNKGVMNTEAFF TGTGCCAGCAGCTTAAATAAGGGGGTCATGAACACTGAAGCTTTCTTT
TRBJ2-1 TRBV5-1 . . CASSQDTTYNEQFF TGCGCCAGCAGCCAGGACACCACCTACAATGAGCAGTTCTTC
TRBJ2-1 TRBV5-6 . TRBD1 CASSPTGKDANEQFF TGTGCCAGCAGCCCGACAGGGAAAGATGCGAATGAGCAGTTCTTC
TRBJ1-1 TRBV30 . . CAWSVDYRARAFF TGTGCCTGGAGTGTAGACTACAGGGCTCGAGCTTTCTTT
TRBJ2-3 TRBV19 . . CASRKDRTDTQYF TGTGCCAGTCGGAAAGACAGGACAGATACGCAGTATTTT
TRBJ1-1 TRBV3-1/TRBV3-2 . . CASSPWGLNTEAFF TGTGCCAGCAGCCCCTGGGGGCTGAACACTGAAGCTTTCTTT
TRBJ1-4 TRBV6-5 . TRBD1 CASTKTGTNEKLFF TGTGCCAGCACCAAGACAGGGACTAATGAAAAACTGTTTTTT
TRBJ1-1 TRBV18 . . CASSRTSGTWSGGTEAFF TGTGCCAGCTCCCGAACGTCCGGGACATGGAGTGGGGGCACTGAAGCTTTCTTT
TRBJ1-1 TRBV19 . TRBD1 CASSRQGAGTEAFF TGTGCCAGTAGTAGACAGGGGGCAGGTACTGAAGCTTTCTTT
TRBJ1-4 TRBV7-9 . . CASRPGEGKLFF TGTGCCAGCAGACCAGGGGAAGGAAAACTGTTTTTT